Listed below are T cell receptor beta chains from one sample, sequenced in a study of OX40 agonist ivuxolimab in advanced cancers. Clones were read by immunoSEQ multiplex PCR, and TCRdb kept only the in-frame ones, dropping some. The sample records fewer than 65,000 clones, approximately 87% being singletons. The material sequenced was CD4+ or CD8+ T cells sorted from blood, taken in a trial of the OX40 agonist ivuxolimab. The receptors come from an adult with an advanced solid tumor such as melanoma, head and neck, liver or kidney cancer. The CDR3 runs from the conserved cysteine through the conserved F or W. D genes are given only for firm matches. Size is stated for part of the rows, as once, few or many counts, or as a class when the clone is expanded.

NA	TRBV5-1	NA	TRBJ2-7	CASSLALRTYEQYF	TGCGCCAGCAGCTTGGCGCTCAGAACCTACGAGCAGTACTTC
NA	TRBV5-4	NA	TRBJ1-6	CASSSTRYNSPLHF	TGTGCCAGCAGCTCGACAAGATATAATTCACCCCTCCACTTT
NA	TRBV15	TRBD1	TRBJ1-5	CATSRDQGGPQHF	TGTGCCACCAGCAGAGATCAGGGGGGGCCCCAGCATTTT
NA	TRBV7-3	TRBD1	TRBJ1-1	CASSYRGVGEAFF	TGTGCCAGCAGCTACAGGGGAGTTGGTGAAGCTTTCTTT
NA	TRBV7-2	TRBD1	TRBJ1-2	CASSQITGVGYTF	TGTGCCAGCAGCCAGATAACAGGGGTCGGCTACACCTTC
NA	TRBV5-1	NA	TRBJ1-1	CASSQGGARTEAFF	TGCGCCAGCTCCCAAGGGGGGGCGCGCACTGAAGCTTTCTTT
NA	TRBV28	NA	TRBJ1-5	CASRTIYTGPQPQHF	TGTGCCAGCAGGACGATTTATACAGGGCCCCAGCCCCAGCATTTT
NA	TRBV12-5	NA	TRBJ2-2	CASGLIGGAGELFF	TGTGCTAGTGGTTTGATAGGGGGGGCCGGGGAGCTGTTTTTT
NA	TRBV7-8	TRBD1	TRBJ2-2	CAGQRGTGGPGELFF	TGTGCCGGACAAAGGGGGACAGGGGGGCCCGGGGAGCTGTTTTTT
NA	TRBV6-5	NA	TRBJ1-6	CASTPAGGKPLHF	TGTGCCAGCACCCCCGCGGGGGGTAAACCCCTCCACTTT
NA	TRBV4-3	NA	TRBJ1-3	CASSRTWGSGNTIYF	TGCGCCAGCAGCCGGACATGGGGCTCTGGAAACACCATATATTTT
NA	TRBV5-1	NA	TRBJ2-7	CASSSDNLVYEQHF	TGCGCCAGCAGCTCGGACAACCTCGTCTACGAGCAGCACTTT
few	TRBV11-2	TRBD1	TRBJ2-2	CASRRTGSAGELFF	TGTGCCAGCAGACGGACAGGGTCCGCCGGGGAGCTGTTTTTT
NA	TRBV28	TRBD2	TRBJ2-7	CASSLYRSLAGGGDEQYF	TGTGCCAGCAGTTTATACCGAAGTCTAGCGGGAGGTGGAGACGAGCAGTACTTC
NA	TRBV30	NA	TRBJ2-5	CAWKQLGETQYF	TGTGCCTGGAAGCAGCTCGGAGAGACCCAGTACTTC
NA	TRBV18	TRBD1	TRBJ2-1	CASSPPNRGDWNEQFF	TGTGCCAGCTCACCACCCAACAGGGGGGACTGGAATGAGCAGTTCTTC